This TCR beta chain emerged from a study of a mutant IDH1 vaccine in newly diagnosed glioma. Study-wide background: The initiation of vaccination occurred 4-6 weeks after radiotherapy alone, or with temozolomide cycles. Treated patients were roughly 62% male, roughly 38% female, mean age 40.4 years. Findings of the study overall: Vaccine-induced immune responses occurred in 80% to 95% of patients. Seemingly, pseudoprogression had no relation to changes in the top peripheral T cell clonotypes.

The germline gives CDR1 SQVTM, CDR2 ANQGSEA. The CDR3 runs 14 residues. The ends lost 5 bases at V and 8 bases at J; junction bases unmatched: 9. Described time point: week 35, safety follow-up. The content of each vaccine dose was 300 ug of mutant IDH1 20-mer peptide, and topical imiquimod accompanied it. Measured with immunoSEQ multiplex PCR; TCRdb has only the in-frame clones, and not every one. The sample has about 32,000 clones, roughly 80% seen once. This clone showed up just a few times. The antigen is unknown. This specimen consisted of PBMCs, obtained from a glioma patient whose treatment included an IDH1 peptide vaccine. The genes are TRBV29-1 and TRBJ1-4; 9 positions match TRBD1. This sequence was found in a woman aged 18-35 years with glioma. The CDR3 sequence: CSVLRTGVSEKLFF. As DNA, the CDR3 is TGCAGCGTTCTTAGGACAGGGGTCTCGGAAAAACTGTTTTTT.